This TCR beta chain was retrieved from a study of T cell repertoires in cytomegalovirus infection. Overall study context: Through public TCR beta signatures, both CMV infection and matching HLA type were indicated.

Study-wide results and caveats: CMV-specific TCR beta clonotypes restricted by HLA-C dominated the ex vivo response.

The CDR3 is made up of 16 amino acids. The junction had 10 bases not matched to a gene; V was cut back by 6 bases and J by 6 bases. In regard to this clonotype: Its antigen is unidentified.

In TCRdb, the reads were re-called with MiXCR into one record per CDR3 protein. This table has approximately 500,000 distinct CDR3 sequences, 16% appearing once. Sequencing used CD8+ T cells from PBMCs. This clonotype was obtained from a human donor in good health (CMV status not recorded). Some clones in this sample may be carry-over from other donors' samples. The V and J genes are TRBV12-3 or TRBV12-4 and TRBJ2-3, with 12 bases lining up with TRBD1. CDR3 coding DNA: TGTGCCAGCAGGAGGGACAGGGGGCTTGGAGGGGATACGCAGTATTTT. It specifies CASRRDRGLGGDTQYF.